The sequence of this TCR beta chain was determined in a study of blood T cell repertoires in COVID-19. Study-wide background: Sites across the United States, Italy and Spain contributed samples from acute and convalescent COVID-19. Sample material is recorded as cDNA or gDNA derived from T cells, B-cell-depleted T cells, or PBMCs.

Study processing details: Estimation of nucleated cell counts relied on the amplification of reference gene primers. Generated by immunoSEQ multiplex PCR, the TCRdb table keeps only in-frame clones and is missing some. V and J calls and clone size are as listed in that table; D and trimming were resolved from the DNA. The sample has around 140,000 clones; roughly 90% are singletons. This clone was detected only once. Germline-derived CDR1 and CDR2 are SGDLS and YYNGEE. With 0 bases clipped from V and 6 bases from J, the junction kept 7 bases outside the gene matches. The CDR3 is made up of 17 amino acids.

The sequence came from a man between 65 and 85 years old with active COVID-19. The gene calls are TRBV9 and TRBJ1-4; 11 bases agree with TRBD1. The sample comprised peripheral blood. In DNA form, the CDR3 reads TGTGCCAGCAGCGTAGGTATACCGGGACAGGGGGATGAAAAACTGTTTTTT. Protein sequence: CASSVGIPGQGDEKLFF.